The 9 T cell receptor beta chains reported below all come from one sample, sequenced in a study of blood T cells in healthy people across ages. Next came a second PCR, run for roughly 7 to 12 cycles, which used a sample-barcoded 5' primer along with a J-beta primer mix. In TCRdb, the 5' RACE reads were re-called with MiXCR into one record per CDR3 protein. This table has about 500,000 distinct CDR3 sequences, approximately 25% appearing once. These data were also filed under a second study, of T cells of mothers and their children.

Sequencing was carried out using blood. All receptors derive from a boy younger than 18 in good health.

CDR3 nucleotides: TGTGCCAGCAGCTCGCCGTTGGTAGCGGGGAACACCGGGGAGCTGTTTTTT. Translating gives CASSSPLVAGNTGELFF. V gene TRBV9 combines with J gene TRBJ2-2, with 7 bases aligning to TRBD2. Germline assignment: CDR1 SGDLS and CDR2 YYNGEE. The ends lost 4 bases at V and 1 base at J; junction bases unmatched: 10. This CDR3 region has 17 residues.

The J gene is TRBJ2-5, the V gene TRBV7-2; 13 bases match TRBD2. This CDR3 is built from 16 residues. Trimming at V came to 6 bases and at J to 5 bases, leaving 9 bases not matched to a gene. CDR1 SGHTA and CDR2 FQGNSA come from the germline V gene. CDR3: CASSPLGLAGFETQYF. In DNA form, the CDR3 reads TGTGCCAGCAGTCCCTTGGGACTAGCGGGATTTGAGACCCAGTACTTC.

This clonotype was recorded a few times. CDR3 bases: TGTGCCAGCACGACAGGGTCGGAGACCCAGTACTTC. Translation gives CASTTGSETQYF. The chain employs TRBV21-1 and TRBJ2-5; whether TRBD1, the table's D call, matches the DNA was not checked. TRBV21-1 is a documented pseudogene. This CDR3 is 12 amino acids long.

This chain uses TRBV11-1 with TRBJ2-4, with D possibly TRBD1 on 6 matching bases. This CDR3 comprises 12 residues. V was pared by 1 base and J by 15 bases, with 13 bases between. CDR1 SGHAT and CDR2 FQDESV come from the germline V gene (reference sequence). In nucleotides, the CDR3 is TGTGCCAGCAGCTTAGTAACAGGGACGGCGTACTTC. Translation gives CASSLVTGTAYF.

CDR3 DNA sequence: TGTGCCAGCAGCTCCCAGGCCATGAACACTGAAGCTTTCTTT. It specifies CASSSQAMNTEAFF. This chain uses TRBV7-2 with TRBJ1-1; D uncertain. This CDR3 is built from 14 residues. V gave up 4 bases and J gave up 0 bases, with 9 bases separating them. Per the germline V gene, CDR1 is SGHTA and CDR2 is FQGNSA.

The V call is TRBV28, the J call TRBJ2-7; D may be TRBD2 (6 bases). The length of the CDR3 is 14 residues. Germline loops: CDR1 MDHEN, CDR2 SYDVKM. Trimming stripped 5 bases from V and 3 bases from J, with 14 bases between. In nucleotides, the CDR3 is TGTGCCAGCAGTACCGGAGGGAGGAACTACGAGCAGTACTTC. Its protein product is CASSTGGRNYEQYF.

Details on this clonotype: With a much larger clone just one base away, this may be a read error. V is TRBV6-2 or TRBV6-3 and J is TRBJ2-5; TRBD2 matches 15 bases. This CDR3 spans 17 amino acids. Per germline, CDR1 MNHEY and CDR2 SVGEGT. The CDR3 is CASSYSGTSGGPGEQLF. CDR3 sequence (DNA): TGTGCCAGCAGTTACTCCGGGACTAGCGGGGGGCCCGGTGAGCAGCTCTTC.

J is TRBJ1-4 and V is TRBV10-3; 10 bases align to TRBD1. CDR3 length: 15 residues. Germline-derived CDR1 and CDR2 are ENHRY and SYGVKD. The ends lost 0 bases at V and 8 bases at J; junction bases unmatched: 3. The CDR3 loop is CAISESDRGGEKLFF. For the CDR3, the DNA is TGTGCCATCAGTGAGTCGGACAGGGGGGGAGAAAAACTGTTTTTT.

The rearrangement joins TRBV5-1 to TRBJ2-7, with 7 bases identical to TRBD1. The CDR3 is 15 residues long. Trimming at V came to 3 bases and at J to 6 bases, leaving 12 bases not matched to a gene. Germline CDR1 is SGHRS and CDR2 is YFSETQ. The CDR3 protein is CASSSAGTAPSEQYF. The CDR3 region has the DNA TGCGCCAGCAGCTCTGCCGGGACAGCGCCCAGCGAGCAGTACTTC.